This T cell receptor beta chain was sequenced in a study of cytomegalovirus exposure and HLA in healthy donors. Study overall: Earlier work reported roughly 120 million unique TCR beta sequences from 150 million to 200 million T cells. Early released data had 65 million to 100 million unique TCRs, all coming from HLA-typed donors.

With 60 Vbeta and 13 Jbeta primers, the PCR was carried out. Profiled with immunoSEQ multiplex PCR; TCRdb holds only in-frame clones, not every one. Of about 160,000 clones listed, approximately 86% are singletons. The V gene lost 3 bases and the J gene lost 6 bases, with 9 bases spanning the gap. Germline CDR1 reads SNHLY; CDR2 reads FYNNEI. CDR3 length: 13 residues. Regarding this clone: The antigen is unknown.

Healthy donors of bone marrow made up the group. Study observations and caveats: As immune exposure information, only CMV serostatus was available.

This rearrangement joins TRBV2 to TRBJ2-1, with a weak D call TRBD1 (6 bases). Sequences were obtained from PBMCs. This receptor was identified in a young woman in good health and CMV-seronegative. CDR3 region: CASSEGAPNEQFF. The CDR3, as DNA: TGTGCCAGCAGTGAGGGGGCCCCCAATGAGCAGTTCTTC.